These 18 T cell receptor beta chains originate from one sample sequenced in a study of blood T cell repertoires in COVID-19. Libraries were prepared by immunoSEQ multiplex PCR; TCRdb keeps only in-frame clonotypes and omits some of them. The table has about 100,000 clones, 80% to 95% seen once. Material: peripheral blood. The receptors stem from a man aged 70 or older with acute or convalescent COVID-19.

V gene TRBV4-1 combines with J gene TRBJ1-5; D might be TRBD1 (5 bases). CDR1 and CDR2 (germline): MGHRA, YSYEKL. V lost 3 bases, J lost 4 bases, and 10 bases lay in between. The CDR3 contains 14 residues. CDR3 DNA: TGCGCCAGCAGCCAGCCGCAGGGTAATCAGCCCCAGCATTTT. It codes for CASSQPQGNQPQHF.

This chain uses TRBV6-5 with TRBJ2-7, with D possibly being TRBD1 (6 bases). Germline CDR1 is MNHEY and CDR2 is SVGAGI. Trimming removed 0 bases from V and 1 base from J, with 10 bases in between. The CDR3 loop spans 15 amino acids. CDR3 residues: CASSYSGASSYEQYF. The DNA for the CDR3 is TGTGCCAGCAGTTACTCGGGGGCCAGTTCCTACGAGCAGTACTTC.

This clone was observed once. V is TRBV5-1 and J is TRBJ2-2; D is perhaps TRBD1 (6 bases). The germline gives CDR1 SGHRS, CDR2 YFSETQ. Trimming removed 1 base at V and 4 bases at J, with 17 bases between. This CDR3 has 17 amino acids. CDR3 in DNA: TGCGCCAGCAGCTTGATCCCGAGACAGGCAGGCACCGGGGAGCTGTTTTTT. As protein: CASSLIPRQAGTGELFF.

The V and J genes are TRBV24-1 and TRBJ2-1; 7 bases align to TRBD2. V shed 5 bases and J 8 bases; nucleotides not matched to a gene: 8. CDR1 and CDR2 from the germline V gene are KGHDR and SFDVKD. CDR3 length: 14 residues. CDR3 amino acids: CATSGVAGSYEQFF. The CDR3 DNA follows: TGTGCCACCAGTGGGGTAGCGGGCTCCTATGAGCAGTTCTTC.

The CDR3 is CASGSPVVASAISGNTIYF. DNA for the CDR3: TGTGCTAGTGGTTCCCCCGTCGTGGCTTCAGCGATTTCTGGAAACACCATATATTTT. This chain joins TRBV12-5 and TRBJ1-3; D is undetermined. The CDR3 sequence is 19 residues long. Germline V gives CDR1 LGHNT, CDR2 FRNRAP. The germline V and J ends were trimmed by 4 bases and 1 base, with 23 bases remaining between them.

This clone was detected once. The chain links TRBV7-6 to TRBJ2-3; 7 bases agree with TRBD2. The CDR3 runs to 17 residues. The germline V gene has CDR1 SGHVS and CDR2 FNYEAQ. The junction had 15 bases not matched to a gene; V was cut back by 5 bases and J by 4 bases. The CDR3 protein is CASSLLADPREADTQYF. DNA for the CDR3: TGTGCCAGCAGCCTCCTAGCGGACCCAAGGGAGGCAGATACGCAGTATTTT.

CDR3 amino acids: CSVIERQLSYEQYF. Here the CDR3 DNA reads TGCAGCGTTATTGAGCGGCAGCTCTCCTACGAGCAGTACTTC. The rearrangement links TRBV29-1 to TRBJ2-7; the D gene is possibly TRBD2 (5 bases). The CDR3 runs to 14 residues. V shed 5 bases and J shed 0 bases, with 14 bases lying between them. The germline CDR1 and CDR2 sequences are SQVTM and ANQGSEA.

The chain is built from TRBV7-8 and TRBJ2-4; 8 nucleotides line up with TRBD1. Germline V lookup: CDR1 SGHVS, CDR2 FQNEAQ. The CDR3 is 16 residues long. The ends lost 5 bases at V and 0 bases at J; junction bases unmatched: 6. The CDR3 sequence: CASSPGQALAKNIQYF. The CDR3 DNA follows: TGTGCCAGCAGCCCGGGACAGGCTCTAGCCAAAAACATTCAGTACTTC.

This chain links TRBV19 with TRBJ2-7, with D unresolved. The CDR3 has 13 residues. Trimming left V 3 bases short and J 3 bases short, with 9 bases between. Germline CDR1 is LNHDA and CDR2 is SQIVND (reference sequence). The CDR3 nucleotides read TGTGCCAGTAGTATCTTCCAGGACTACGAGCAGTACTTC. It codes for CASSIFQDYEQYF.

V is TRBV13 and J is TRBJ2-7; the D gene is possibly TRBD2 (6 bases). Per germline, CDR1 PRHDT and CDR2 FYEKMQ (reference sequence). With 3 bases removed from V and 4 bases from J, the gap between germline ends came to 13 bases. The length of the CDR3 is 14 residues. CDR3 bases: TGTGCCAGCAGCTTCCTTGGACTATCTTACGAGCAGTACTTC. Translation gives CASSFLGLSYEQYF.

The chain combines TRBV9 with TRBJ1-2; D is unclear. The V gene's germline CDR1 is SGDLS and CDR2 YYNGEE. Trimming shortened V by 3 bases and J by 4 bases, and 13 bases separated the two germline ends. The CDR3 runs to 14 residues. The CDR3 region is CASSGGFVGYGYTF. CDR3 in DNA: TGTGCCAGCAGCGGCGGGTTTGTTGGCTATGGCTACACCTTC.

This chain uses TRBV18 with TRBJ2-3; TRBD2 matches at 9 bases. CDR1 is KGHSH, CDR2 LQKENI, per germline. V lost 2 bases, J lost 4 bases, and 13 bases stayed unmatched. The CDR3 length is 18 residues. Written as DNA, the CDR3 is TGTGCCAGCTCACCAGTGCTTGGCGGGGGGGCGATCTCAGATACGCAGTATTTT. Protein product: CASSPVLGGGAISDTQYF.

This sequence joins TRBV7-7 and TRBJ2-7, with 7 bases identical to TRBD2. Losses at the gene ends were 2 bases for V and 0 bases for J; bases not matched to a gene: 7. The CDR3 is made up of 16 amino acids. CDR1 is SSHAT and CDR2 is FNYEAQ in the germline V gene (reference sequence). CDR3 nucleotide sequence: TGTGCCAGCAGCTTACCCGGGAGGTCCCTCTCCTACGAGCAGTACTTC. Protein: CASSLPGRSLSYEQYF. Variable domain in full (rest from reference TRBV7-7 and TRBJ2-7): GAGVSQSPRYKVTKRGQDVTLRCDPISSHATLYWYQQALGQGPEFLTYFNYEAQPDKSGLPSDRFSAERPEGSISTLTIQRTEQRDSAMYRCASSLPGRSLSYEQYFGPGTRLTVT.

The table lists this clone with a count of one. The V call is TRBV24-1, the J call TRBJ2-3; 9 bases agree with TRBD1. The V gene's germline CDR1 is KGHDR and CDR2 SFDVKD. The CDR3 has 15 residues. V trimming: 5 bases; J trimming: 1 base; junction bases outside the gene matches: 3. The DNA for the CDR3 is TGTGCCACCAGTGGGACAGGGGCAGGCACAGATACGCAGTATTTT. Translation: CATSGTGAGTDTQYF.

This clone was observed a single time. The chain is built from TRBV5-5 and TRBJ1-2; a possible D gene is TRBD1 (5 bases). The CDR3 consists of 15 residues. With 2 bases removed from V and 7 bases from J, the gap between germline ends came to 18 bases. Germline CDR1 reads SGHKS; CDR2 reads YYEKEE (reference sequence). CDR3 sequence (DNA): TGTGCCAGCAGCTTAGAGCCAGGGCAGGGAAGTGGCTACACCTTC. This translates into CASSLEPGQGSGYTF.

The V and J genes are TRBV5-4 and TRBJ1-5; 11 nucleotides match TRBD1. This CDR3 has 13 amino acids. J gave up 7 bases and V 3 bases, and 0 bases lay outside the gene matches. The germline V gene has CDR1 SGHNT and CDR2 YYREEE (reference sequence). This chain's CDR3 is CASSWTGGQPQHF. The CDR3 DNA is TGTGCCAGCAGCTGGACAGGGGGCCAGCCCCAGCATTTT.

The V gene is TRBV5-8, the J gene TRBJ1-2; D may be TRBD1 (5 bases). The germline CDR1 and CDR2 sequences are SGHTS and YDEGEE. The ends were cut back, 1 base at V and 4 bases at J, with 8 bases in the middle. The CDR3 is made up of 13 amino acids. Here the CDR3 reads CASSLWGGYGYTF. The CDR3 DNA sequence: TGTGCCAGCAGCTTGTGGGGGGGCTATGGCTACACCTTC.

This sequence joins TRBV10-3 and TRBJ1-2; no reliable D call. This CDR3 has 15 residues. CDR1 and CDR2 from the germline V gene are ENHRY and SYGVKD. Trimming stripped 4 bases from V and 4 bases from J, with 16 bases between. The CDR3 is CAISVSAGAGYGYTF. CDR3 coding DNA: TGTGCCATCAGTGTGAGTGCTGGTGCGGGCTATGGCTACACCTTC.